The entry below describes one T cell receptor (beta chain). Its target is not known. This entry comes from a study of monozygotic twins with inflammatory bowel disease. Study-level results: People with IBD had fewer clonotypes in common with others than healthy twins did, especially with disease activity. T cell subtypes that differed could not be told apart.

Amplification of TCRalpha and TCRbeta cDNA involved two nested PCRs that ran for around 16 and 10 cycles. TCRdb re-called the 5' RACE reads and gives one entry per CDR3 protein, without DNA. This sample's clone table lists around 200,000 distinct CDR3 sequences. Germline values: CDR1 SEHNR, CDR2 FQNEAQ (reference sequence). The CDR3 extends over 14 amino acids. The sample taken for sequencing was blood. The receptor was isolated from a human donor with ulcerative colitis or Crohn's disease, or a healthy co-twin of an affected twin (not recorded which). The chain carries TRBV7-9 and TRBJ1-1; TCRdb's D call, TRBD1, is unchecked because there is no DNA. The CDR3 here is CASSLGAGTTEAFF.